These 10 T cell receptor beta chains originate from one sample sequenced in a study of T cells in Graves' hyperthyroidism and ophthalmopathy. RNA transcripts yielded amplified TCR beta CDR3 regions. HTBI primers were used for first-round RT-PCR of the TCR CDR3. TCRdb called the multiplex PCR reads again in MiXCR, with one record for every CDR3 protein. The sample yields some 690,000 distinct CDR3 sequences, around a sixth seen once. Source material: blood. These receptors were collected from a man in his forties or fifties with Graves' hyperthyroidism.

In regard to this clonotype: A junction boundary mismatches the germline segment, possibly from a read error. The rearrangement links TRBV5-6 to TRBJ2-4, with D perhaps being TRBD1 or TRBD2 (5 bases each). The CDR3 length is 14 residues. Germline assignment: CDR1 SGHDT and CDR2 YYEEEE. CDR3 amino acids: CASSTLTGGNIHYF. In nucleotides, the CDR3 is TGTGCCAGCAGCACTCTTACTGGGGGAAACATTCATTACTTC.

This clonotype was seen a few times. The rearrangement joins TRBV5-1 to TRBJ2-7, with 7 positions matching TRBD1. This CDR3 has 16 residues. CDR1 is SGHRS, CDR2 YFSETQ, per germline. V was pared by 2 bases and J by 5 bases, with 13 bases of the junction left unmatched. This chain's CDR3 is CASSLSGQAVGHEQYF. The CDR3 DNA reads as TGCGCCAGCAGCTTATCAGGACAGGCGGTGGGCCACGAGCAGTACTTC. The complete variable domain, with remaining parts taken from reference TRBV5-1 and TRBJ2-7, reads KAGVTQTPRYLIKTRGQQVTLSCSPISGHRSVSWYQQTPGQGLQFLFEYFSETQRNKGNFPGRFSGRQFSNSRSEMNVSTLELGDSALYLCASSLSGQAVGHEQYFGPGTRLTVT.

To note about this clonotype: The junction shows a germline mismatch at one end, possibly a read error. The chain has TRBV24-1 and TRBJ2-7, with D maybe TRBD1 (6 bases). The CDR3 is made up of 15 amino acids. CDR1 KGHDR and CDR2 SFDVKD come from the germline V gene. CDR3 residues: CTTSETDRPTYEQYF. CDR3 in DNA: TGTACCACCAGTGAAACAGACAGGCCAACCTACGAGCAGTACTTC.

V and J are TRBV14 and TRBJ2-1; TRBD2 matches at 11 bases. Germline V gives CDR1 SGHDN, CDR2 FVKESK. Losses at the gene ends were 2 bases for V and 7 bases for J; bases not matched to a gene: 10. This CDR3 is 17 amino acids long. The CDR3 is CASSQQLAGVVGNEQFF. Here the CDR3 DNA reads TGTGCCAGCAGCCAACAACTAGCGGGAGTGGTCGGGAATGAGCAGTTCTTC.

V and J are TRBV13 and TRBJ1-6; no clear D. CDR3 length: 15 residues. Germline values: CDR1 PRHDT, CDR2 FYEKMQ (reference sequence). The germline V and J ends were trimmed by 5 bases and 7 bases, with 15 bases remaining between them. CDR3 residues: CASSLGLLGNSPLHF. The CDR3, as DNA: TGTGCCAGCAGCCTCGGATTGTTAGGGAATTCACCCCTCCACTTT. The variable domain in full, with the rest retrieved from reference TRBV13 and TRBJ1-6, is AAGVIQSPRHLIKEKRETATLKCYPIPRHDTVYWYQQGPGQDPQFLISFYEKMQSDKGSIPDRFSAQQFSDYHSELNMSSLELGDSALYFCASSLGLLGNSPLHFGNGTRLTVT.

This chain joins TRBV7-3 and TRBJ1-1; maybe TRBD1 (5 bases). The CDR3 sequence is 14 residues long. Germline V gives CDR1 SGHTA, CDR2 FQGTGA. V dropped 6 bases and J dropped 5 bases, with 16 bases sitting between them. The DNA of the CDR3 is TGTGCCAGCAGACCTCGGAACGGGGGGACTGAAGCTTTCTTT. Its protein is CASRPRNGGTEAFF. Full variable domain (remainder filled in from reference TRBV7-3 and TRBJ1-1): GAGVSQTPSNKVTEKGKYVELRCDPISGHTALYWYRQSLGQGPEFLIYFQGTGAADDSGLPNDRFFAVRPEGSVSTLKIQRTERGDSAVYLCASRPRNGGTEAFFGQGTRLTVV.

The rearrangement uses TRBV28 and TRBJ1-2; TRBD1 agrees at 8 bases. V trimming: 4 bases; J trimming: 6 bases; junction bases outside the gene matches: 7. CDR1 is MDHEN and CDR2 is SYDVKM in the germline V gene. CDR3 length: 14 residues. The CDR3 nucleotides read TGTGCCAGCAGTTCGGGACAGGTGTTGGATGGCTACACCTTC. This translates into CASSSGQVLDGYTF.

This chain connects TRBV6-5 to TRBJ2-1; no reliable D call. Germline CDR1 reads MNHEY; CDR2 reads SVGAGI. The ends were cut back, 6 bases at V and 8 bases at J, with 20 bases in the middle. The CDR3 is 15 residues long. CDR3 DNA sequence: TGTGCCAGCAGCTTAAATCCGATGGGGTCTGATGAGCAGTTCTTC. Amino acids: CASSLNPMGSDEQFF.

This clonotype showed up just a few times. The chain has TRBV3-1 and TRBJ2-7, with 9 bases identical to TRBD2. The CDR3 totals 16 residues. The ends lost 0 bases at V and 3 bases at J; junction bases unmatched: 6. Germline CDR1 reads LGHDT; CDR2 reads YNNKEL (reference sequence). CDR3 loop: CASSQDYLAGSYEQYF. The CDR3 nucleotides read TGTGCCAGCAGCCAAGACTACCTAGCGGGAAGCTACGAGCAGTACTTC.

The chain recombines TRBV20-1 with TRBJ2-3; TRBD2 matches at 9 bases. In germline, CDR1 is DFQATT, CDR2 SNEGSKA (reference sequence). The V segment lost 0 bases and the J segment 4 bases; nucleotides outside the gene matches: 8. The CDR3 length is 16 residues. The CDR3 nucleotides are TGCAGTGCTAGAGATATCAAGGTAGCGGGAGCAGATACGCAGTATTTT. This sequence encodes CSARDIKVAGADTQYF.